The table lists the clone carrying this TCR beta chain with many counts. The entry originates in a study of regulatory T cells in long-lasting Graves disease. With 3 bases removed from V and 2 bases from J, the gap between germline ends came to 8 bases. Looked up from germline, CDR1 is MDHEN and CDR2 is SYDVKM. This CDR3 is 15 amino acids long. HTBI primers from iRepertoire and Arm-PCR of CDR3 regions yielded the TCR beta libraries. Via MiXCR, TCRdb re-called the multiplex PCR reads, giving one row per CDR3 protein. The table has 200,000 to 250,000 distinct CDR3 sequences, around 20% seen once. Stated time point: newly diagnosed GD, antithyroid drugs for less than 3 months. After RNA was extracted from PBMCs, the TCR library was made from it.

The gene calls are TRBV28 and TRBJ2-6; D remains unclear. The clonotype comes from a female donor with Graves disease. The sample was peripheral blood mononuclear cells (PBMCs), taken at new diagnosis, from a patient treated with antithyroid drugs. CDR3 in amino acids: CASSFRGTGANVLTF. The DNA for the CDR3 is TGTGCCAGCAGTTTTCGAGGTACTGGGGCCAACGTCCTGACTTTC.